The 13 T cell receptor beta chains listed next were all sequenced from one sample in a study of CD8+ T cells in alopecia areata. As the sequencing template, cDNA was produced by extracting RNA and reverse transcribing it. TCRdb's copy holds only in-frame clones and misses some; the assay was immunoSEQ multiplex PCR. The sample lists around 250,000 clones; roughly 69% were seen once. Specimen: CD4+ T cells sorted from blood, collected at week 0. These receptors all come from a human donor with alopecia areata.

This chain joins TRBV7-2 and TRBJ2-7; D ambiguous. The CDR3 has 12 residues. CDR1 and CDR2 (germline): SGHTA, FQGNSA. V lost 5 bases, J lost 3 bases, and 8 bases lay in between. The CDR3 here is CASSVPGYEQYF. In DNA, the CDR3 is TGTGCCAGCAGCGTCCCAGGCTACGAGCAGTACTTC.

The sample holds a few counts of this clone. The chain couples TRBV6-1 to TRBJ2-7; D uncertain. The CDR3 is 12 amino acids. Trimming left V 0 bases short and J 3 bases short, with 3 bases between. Germline CDR1 and CDR2: MNHNS and SASEGT. CDR3 sequence: CASSEAIYEQYF. CDR3 coding DNA: TGTGCCAGCAGTGAAGCTATCTACGAGCAGTACTTC.

This clone was observed a few times. This sequence joins TRBV7-9 and TRBJ2-5, with D uncertain. This CDR3 is 14 amino acids long. With 5 bases removed from V and 1 base from J, the gap between germline ends came to 11 bases. Germline CDR1 and CDR2: SEHNR and FQNEAQ (reference sequence). The CDR3 spells CASSPVSGQETQYF. In DNA form, the CDR3 reads TGTGCCAGCAGCCCAGTGTCGGGCCAAGAGACCCAGTACTTC.

This sequence joins TRBV29-1 and TRBJ2-1; D is perhaps TRBD1 or TRBD2 (5 bases each). The CDR3 contains 11 residues. V shed 6 bases and J shed 9 bases, with 12 bases lying between them. CDR1 and CDR2 (germline): SQVTM, ANQGSEA. The CDR3 bases are TGCAGCGTGGGACGGGAAATTGAGCAGTTCTTC. Its protein is CSVGREIEQFF.

V and J are TRBV6-5 and TRBJ1-6; TRBD1 is a possible D gene (5 bases). Germline assignment: CDR1 MNHEY and CDR2 SVGAGI. There are 16 residues in the CDR3. Between the trimmed V and J ends, which lost 0 bases and 8 bases, there was a span of 14 bases. CDR3 amino acids: CASSYSAQGYDSPLHF. The CDR3 nucleotides read TGTGCCAGCAGTTACTCCGCGCAGGGTTATGATTCACCCCTCCACTTT.

This clone was recorded a few times. This chain uses TRBV6-6 with TRBJ2-7; perhaps TRBD1 as D (5 bases). The CDR3 has 14 residues. Trimming cost V 4 bases and J 0 bases, with 10 bases left between them. Germline values: CDR1 MNHNY, CDR2 SVGAGI (reference sequence). In nucleotides, the CDR3 is TGTGCCAGCAGTTTACAGGTGACCTCCTACGAGCAGTACTTC. Translation: CASSLQVTSYEQYF.

This chain links TRBV6-5 with TRBJ1-6; D is undetermined. V lost 2 bases and J 10 bases, leaving 6 bases between the germline ends. CDR3 length: 12 amino acids. Germline lookup yields CDR1 MNHEY and CDR2 SVGAGI. The CDR3 sequence: CASSYVASPLHF. Here the CDR3 DNA reads TGTGCCAGCAGTTACGTGGCATCACCCCTCCACTTT.

This clone was observed a handful of times. CDR3 residues: CSVEGVEGLTDTQYF. CDR3 coding DNA: TGCAGCGTCGAGGGGGTGGAGGGGCTCACAGATACGCAGTATTTT. The V gene is TRBV29-1, the J gene TRBJ2-3; D tentatively reads TRBD1 or TRBD2 (6 bases each). V was pared by 6 bases and J by 2 bases, with 18 bases between. The CDR3 consists of 15 residues. CDR1 is SQVTM, CDR2 ANQGSEA, per germline.

V and J are TRBV7-2 and TRBJ1-2; D unresolved. V was clipped by 3 bases and J by 5 bases, with 7 bases between them. This CDR3 contains 12 residues. Germline CDR1 reads SGHTA; CDR2 reads FQGNSA. This chain's CDR3 is CASSFRPYGYTF. CDR3 nucleotide sequence: TGTGCCAGCAGCTTTCGACCGTATGGCTACACCTTC.

The chain uses TRBV5-1 and TRBJ2-3, with a tentative D call TRBD1 (5 bases). Germline lookup yields CDR1 SGHRS and CDR2 YFSETQ. The V and J ends lost 3 bases and 0 bases respectively, with 11 bases between them. The CDR3 runs 15 residues. For the CDR3, the DNA is TGCGCCAGCAGCTCAAGGGGTTCTAGCACAGATACGCAGTATTTT. This translates into CASSSRGSSTDTQYF.

CDR3 amino acids: CAIVAGLGETQYF. Written as DNA, the CDR3 is TGTGCCATTGTTGCGGGACTAGGGGAGACCCAGTACTTC. The chain combines TRBV6-6 with TRBJ2-5; 8 nucleotides line up with TRBD2. Germline trimming cut 10 bases from V and 5 bases from J; bases unmatched to any gene: 9. CDR1 MNHNY and CDR2 SVGAGI come from the germline V gene (reference sequence). There are 13 residues in the CDR3.

V gene TRBV15 combines with J gene TRBJ2-7; D is possibly TRBD2 (5 bases). The V gene lost 3 bases and the J gene lost 1 base, with 16 bases spanning the gap. This CDR3 region has 16 residues. Germline V gene lookup returns CDR1 LNHNV and CDR2 YYDKDF (reference sequence). In DNA, the CDR3 is TGTGCCACCAGCAGCCCTGCACGGGAAGGGTCCTACGAGCAGTACTTC. Encoded protein: CATSSPAREGSYEQYF.

The J gene is TRBJ1-3, the V gene TRBV5-6; D unclear. Per the germline V gene, CDR1 is SGHDT and CDR2 is YYEEEE. The CDR3 contains 15 residues. Trimming stripped 2 bases from V and 2 bases from J, with 11 bases between. CDR3 in DNA: TGTGCCAGCAGCTTTAGCATTACGGCTGGAAACACCATATATTTT. Translated: CASSFSITAGNTIYF.